The T cell receptor beta chain under discussion was sequenced for a study of cytomegalovirus exposure and HLA in healthy donors. Germline values: CDR1 SGHNT, CDR2 YENEEA. The ends were cut back, 5 bases at V and 3 bases at J, with 16 bases in the middle. There are 15 residues in the CDR3. Primers included in the PCR were 60 Vbeta and 13 Jbeta primers. Sequenced by immunoSEQ multiplex PCR; TCRdb stores in-frame clones only, minus some. The sample yields around 220,000 clones, roughly 85% seen once. Material: PBMCs. This TCR came from a man aged 18 to 30 in good health and CMV-seronegative. The gene calls are TRBV11-3 and TRBJ1-1, with D possibly being TRBD1 (5 bases). CDR3 region: CASSGGGVLDTEAFF. The CDR3 bases are TGTGCCAGCAGCGGGGGAGGGGTTTTGGACACTGAAGCTTTCTTT.